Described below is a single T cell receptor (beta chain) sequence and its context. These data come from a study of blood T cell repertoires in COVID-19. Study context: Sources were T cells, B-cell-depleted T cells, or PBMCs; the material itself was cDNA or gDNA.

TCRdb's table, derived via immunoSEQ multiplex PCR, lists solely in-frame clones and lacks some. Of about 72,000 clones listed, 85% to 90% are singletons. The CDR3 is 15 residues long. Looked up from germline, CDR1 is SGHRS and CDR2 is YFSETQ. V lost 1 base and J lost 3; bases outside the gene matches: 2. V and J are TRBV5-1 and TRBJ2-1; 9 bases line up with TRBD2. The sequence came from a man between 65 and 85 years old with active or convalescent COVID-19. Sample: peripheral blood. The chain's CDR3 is CASSLSGGFYNEQFF. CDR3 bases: TGCGCCAGCAGCTTGAGCGGGGGGTTCTACAATGAGCAGTTCTTC.